These 14 T cell receptor beta chains were all obtained from the same sample, sequenced in a study of blood T cell repertoires in COVID-19. Produced via immunoSEQ multiplex PCR; TCRdb's table is partial and in-frame only. The sample carries roughly 170,000 clones, about 87% recorded once. The sequencing sample was made of peripheral blood. The receptor source for this set is a man aged 60 to 69 with acute or convalescent COVID-19.

The chain combines TRBV5-6 with TRBJ1-2; 7 bases fit TRBD1. The junction had 3 bases not matched to a gene; V was cut back by 0 bases and J by 4 bases. CDR1 is SGHDT and CDR2 is YYEEEE in the germline V gene. The CDR3 consists of 14 residues. CDR3 sequence reads: CASSLDYRGYGYTF. DNA of the CDR3: TGTGCCAGCAGCTTGGATTACAGGGGCTATGGCTACACCTTC.

The chain is built from TRBV19 and TRBJ2-7; TRBD2 is a possible D gene (5 bases). The germline CDR1 and CDR2 sequences are LNHDA and SQIVND (reference sequence). This CDR3 spans 12 amino acids. The V and J ends lost 5 bases and 6 bases respectively, with 11 bases between them. CDR3 nucleotide sequence: TGTGCCAGTAGTTCTGGACTGGGCGAGCAGTACTTC. This encodes CASSSGLGEQYF.

The chain has TRBV10-3 and TRBJ1-2, with 9 bases matching TRBD1. Germline V CDR1 and CDR2: ENHRY, SYGVKD. The CDR3 is 18 residues long. V gave up 0 bases and J gave up 5 bases; unmatched junction bases: 13. CDR3: CAISESAGQGTTSYGYTF. The CDR3 DNA reads as TGTGCCATCAGTGAGTCGGCGGGACAGGGAACTACCTCTTATGGCTACACCTTC.

The chain employs TRBV19 and TRBJ2-1, with 7 bases identical to TRBD2. Losses at the gene ends were 4 bases for V and 6 bases for J; bases not matched to a gene: 9. The CDR3 sequence is 15 residues long. The germline V gene has CDR1 LNHDA and CDR2 SQIVND (reference sequence). This chain's CDR3 is CASSTRTSAINEQFF. The CDR3 DNA follows: TGTGCCAGTAGTACCCGGACTAGTGCCATCAATGAGCAGTTCTTC.

The chain joins TRBV6-5 to TRBJ1-2, with D possibly TRBD1 on 6 matching bases. This CDR3 comprises 13 residues. Germline V lookup: CDR1 MNHEY, CDR2 SVGAGI. V was pared by 6 bases and J by 4 bases, with 12 bases between. The CDR3 region has the DNA TGTGCCAGCAGCTCAGGACAGCTCTATGGCTACACCTTC. Its protein product is CASSSGQLYGYTF.

The rearrangement uses TRBV7-2 and TRBJ1-2; TRBD1 aligns across 7 bases. The CDR3 has 15 amino acids. J was trimmed by 1 base and V by 1 base; bases with no gene match: 3. Germline assignment: CDR1 SGHTA and CDR2 FQGNSA. The CDR3 DNA sequence: TGTGCCAGCAGCTTAGGGACAGGCTTTAACTATGGCTACACCTTC. Amino acids: CASSLGTGFNYGYTF.

The chain couples TRBV6-6 to TRBJ1-2; the D gene is possibly TRBD1 (6 bases). The V and J ends lost 2 bases and 6 bases respectively, with 16 bases between them. From germline, CDR1 is MNHNY and CDR2 SVGAGI (reference sequence). The CDR3 runs to 15 residues. Written as DNA, the CDR3 is TGTGCCAGCAGTTACCTTAACAGGGATGAGCATGGCTACACCTTC. This encodes CASSYLNRDEHGYTF.

The chain recombines TRBV10-3 with TRBJ2-2, with 8 bases fitting TRBD2. Looked up from germline, CDR1 is ENHRY and CDR2 is SYGVKD. The trim removed 2 bases at V and 1 base at J, leaving 3 bases unmatched. This CDR3 spans 16 amino acids. CDR3 in amino acids: CAISEVAGQNTGELFF. DNA for the CDR3: TGTGCCATCAGTGAGGTAGCGGGACAGAACACCGGGGAGCTGTTTTTT.

V and J are TRBV11-3 and TRBJ1-1; D possibly corresponds to TRBD1 (6 bases). Trimming left V 11 bases short and J 0 bases short, with 13 bases between. The CDR3 contains 13 residues. Germline V gives CDR1 SGHNT, CDR2 YENEEA. CDR3 residues: CAVQDSLNTEAFF. CDR3 nucleotide sequence: TGTGCCGTCCAGGACAGCCTGAACACTGAAGCTTTCTTT.

The genes are TRBV30 and TRBJ2-1, with D tentatively TRBD1 (5 bases). V lost 1 base and J 6 bases, leaving 10 bases between the germline ends. Germline values: CDR1 GTSNPN, CDR2 SVGIG (reference sequence). The CDR3 is 13 residues long. The CDR3 reads CAWSGVRVNEQFF. CDR3 nucleotides: TGTGCCTGGAGTGGAGTCAGGGTCAATGAGCAGTTCTTC.

J is TRBJ2-5 and V is TRBV2; 11 bases match TRBD2. CDR3 length: 15 residues. Germline values: CDR1 SNHLY, CDR2 FYNNEI. Germline trimming cut 7 bases from V and 5 bases from J; bases unmatched to any gene: 9. The chain's CDR3 is CASKGLAGGRETQYF. Written as DNA, the CDR3 is TGTGCCAGCAAAGGGCTAGCGGGGGGTAGGGAGACCCAGTACTTC. Full variable domain (rest looked up from reference TRBV2 and TRBJ2-5): EPEVTQTPSHQVTQMGQEVILRCVPISNHLYFYWYRQILGQKVEFLVSFYNNEISEKSEIFDDQFSVERPDGSNFTLKIRSTKLEDSAMYFCASKGLAGGRETQYFGPGTRLLVL.

The V call is TRBV7-9, the J call TRBJ1-3, with D hard to call. Trimming shortened V by 5 bases and J by 4 bases, and 6 bases separated the two germline ends. This CDR3 is 12 amino acids long. CDR1 is SEHNR and CDR2 is FQNEAQ in the germline V gene (reference sequence). The CDR3 nucleotides read TGTGCCAGCAGCCTGTCGGGAAACACCATATATTTT. This codes for CASSLSGNTIYF.

V gene TRBV5-1 combines with J gene TRBJ2-3, with TRBD2 matching 8 bases. The germline V gene encodes CDR1 SGHRS and CDR2 YFSETQ. V trimming: 5 bases; J trimming: 6 bases; junction bases outside the gene matches: 14. This CDR3 is 16 amino acids long. The CDR3 nucleotides are TGCGCCAGCAGGGGGGGGCGGGAGGCCCCGGAGGATACGCAGTATTTT. Residues: CASRGGREAPEDTQYF.

The sample holds a few counts of this clone. This CDR3 is CASSLDPTGEPYTGELFF. In DNA, the CDR3 is TGCGCCAGCAGCTTGGACCCGACAGGGGAACCTTACACCGGGGAGCTGTTTTTT. V is TRBV5-1 and J is TRBJ2-2; 8 bases agree with TRBD1. Germline CDR1 SGHRS, CDR2 YFSETQ. The CDR3 length is 18 residues. Losses at the gene ends were 0 bases for V and 3 bases for J; bases not matched to a gene: 10. Complete variable domain (other parts from reference TRBV5-1 and TRBJ2-2): KAGVTQTPRYLIKTRGQQVTLSCSPISGHRSVSWYQQTPGQGLQFLFEYFSETQRNKGNFPGRFSGRQFSNSRSEMNVSTLELGDSALYLCASSLDPTGEPYTGELFFGEGSRLTVL.